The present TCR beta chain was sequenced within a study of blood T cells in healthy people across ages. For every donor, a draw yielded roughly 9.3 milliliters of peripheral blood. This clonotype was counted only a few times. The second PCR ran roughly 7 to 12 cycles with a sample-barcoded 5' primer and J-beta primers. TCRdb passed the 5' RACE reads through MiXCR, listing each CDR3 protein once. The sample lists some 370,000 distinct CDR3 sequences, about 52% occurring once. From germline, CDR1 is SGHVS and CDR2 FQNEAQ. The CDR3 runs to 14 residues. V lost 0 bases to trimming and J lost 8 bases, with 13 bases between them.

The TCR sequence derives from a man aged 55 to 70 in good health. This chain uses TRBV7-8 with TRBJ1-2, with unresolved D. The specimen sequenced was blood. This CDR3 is CASSLALGSGGYTF. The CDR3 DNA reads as TGTGCCAGCAGCTTAGCGCTGGGTTCGGGCGGCTACACCTTC. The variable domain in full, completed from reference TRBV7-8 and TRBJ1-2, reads GAGVSQSPRYKVAKRGQDVALRCDPISGHVSLFWYQQALGQGPEFLTYFQNEAQLDKSGLPSDRFFAERPEGSVSTLKIQRTQQEDSAVYLCASSLALGSGGYTFGSGTRLTVV.